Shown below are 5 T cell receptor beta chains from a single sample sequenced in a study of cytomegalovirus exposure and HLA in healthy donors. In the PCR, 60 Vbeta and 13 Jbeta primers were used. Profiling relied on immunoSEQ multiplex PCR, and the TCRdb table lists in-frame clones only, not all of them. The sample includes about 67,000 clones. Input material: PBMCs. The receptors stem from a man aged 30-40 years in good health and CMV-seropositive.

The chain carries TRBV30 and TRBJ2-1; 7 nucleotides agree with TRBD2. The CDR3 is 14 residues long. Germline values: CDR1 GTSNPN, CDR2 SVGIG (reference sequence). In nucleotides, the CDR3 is TGTGCTCGAAGGGAGGGGCGCGGGGACAATGAGCAGTTCTTC. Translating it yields CARREGRGDNEQFF.

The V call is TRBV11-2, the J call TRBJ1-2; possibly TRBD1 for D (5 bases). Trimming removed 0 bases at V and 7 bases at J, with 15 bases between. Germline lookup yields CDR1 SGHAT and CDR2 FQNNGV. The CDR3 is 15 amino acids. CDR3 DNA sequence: TGTGCCAGCAGCTTAGATCGGCAGGGCAGGAGTGGCTACACCTTC. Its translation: CASSLDRQGRSGYTF.

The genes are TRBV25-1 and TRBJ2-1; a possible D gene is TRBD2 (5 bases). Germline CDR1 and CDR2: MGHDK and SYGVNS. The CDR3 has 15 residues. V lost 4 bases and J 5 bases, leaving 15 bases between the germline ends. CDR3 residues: CASSAMGGLDNEQFF. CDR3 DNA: TGTGCCAGCAGTGCCATGGGCGGGTTGGACAATGAGCAGTTCTTC.

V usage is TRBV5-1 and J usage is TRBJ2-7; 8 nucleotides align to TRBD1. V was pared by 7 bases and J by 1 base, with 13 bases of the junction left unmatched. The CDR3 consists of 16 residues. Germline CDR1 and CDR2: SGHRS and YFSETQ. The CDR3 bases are TGCGCCAGCCGCGACGACTCCAGGGGGCTTTCCTACGAGCAGTACTTC. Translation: CASRDDSRGLSYEQYF.

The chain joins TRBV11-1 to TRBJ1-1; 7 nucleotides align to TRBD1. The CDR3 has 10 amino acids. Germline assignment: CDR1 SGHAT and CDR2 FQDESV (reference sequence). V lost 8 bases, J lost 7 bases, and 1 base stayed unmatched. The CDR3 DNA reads TGTGCCAGCGGACAGGATGAAGCTTTCTTT. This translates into CASGQDEAFF.